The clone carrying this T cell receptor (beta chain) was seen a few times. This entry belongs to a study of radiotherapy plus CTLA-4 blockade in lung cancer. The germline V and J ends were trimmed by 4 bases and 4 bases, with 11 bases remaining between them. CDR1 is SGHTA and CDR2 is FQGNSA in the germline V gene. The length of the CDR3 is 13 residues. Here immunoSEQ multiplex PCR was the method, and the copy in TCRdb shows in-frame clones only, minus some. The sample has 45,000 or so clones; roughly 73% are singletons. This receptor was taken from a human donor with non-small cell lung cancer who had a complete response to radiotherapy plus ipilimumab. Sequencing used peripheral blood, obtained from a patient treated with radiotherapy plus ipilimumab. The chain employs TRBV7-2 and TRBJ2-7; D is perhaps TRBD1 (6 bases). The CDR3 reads CASSSARGYEQYF. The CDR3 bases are TGTGCCAGCAGCTCCGCCAGGGGTTACGAGCAGTACTTC.